What follows is one T cell receptor beta chain and its context. Its antigen is still unknown. Sample-barcoded 5' priming and a J-beta primer mix drove a second PCR of roughly 7 to 11 cycles. TCRdb reanalysed the 5' RACE reads using MiXCR and keeps one entry per CDR3 protein. The repertoire holds about 290,000 distinct CDR3 sequences, with 27% as singletons. The CDR3 totals 18 residues. V dropped 1 base and J dropped 0; count of bases not matched to a gene: 4. Germline lookup yields CDR1 SGHAT and CDR2 FQNNGV. These data originate in a study of blood T cells in healthy people across ages. Study conclusions and caveats: Older individuals had lower TCR beta diversity per million T cells (the decline was roughly linear).

The TCR originated in a woman between 65 and 79 years old in good health. This chain links TRBV11-2 with TRBJ2-1, with 12 bases identical to TRBD1. Sequencing was done on a sample of blood. The CDR3, as DNA: TGTGCCAGCAGCTTAGTGGGGGGACAGGGGGCCTCCTACAATGAGCAGTTCTTC. This sequence encodes CASSLVGGQGASYNEQFF.